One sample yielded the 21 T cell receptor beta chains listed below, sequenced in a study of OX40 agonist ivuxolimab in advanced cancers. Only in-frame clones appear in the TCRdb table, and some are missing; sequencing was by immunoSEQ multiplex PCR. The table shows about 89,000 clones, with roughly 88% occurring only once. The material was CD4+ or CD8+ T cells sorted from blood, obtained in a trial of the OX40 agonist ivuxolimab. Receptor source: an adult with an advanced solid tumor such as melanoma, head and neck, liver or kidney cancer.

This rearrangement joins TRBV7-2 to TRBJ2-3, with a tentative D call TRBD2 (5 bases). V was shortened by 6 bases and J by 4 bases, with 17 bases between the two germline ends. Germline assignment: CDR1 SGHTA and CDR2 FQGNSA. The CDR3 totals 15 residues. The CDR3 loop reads CASRKVGEWADTQYF. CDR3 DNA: TGTGCCAGCAGGAAAGTCGGGGAATGGGCAGATACGCAGTATTTT. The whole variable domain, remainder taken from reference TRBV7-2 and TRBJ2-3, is GAGVSQSPSNKVTEKGKDVELRCDPISGHTALYWYRQSLGQGLEFLIYFQGNSAPDKSGLPSDRFSAERTGGSVSTLTIQRTQQEDSAVYLCASRKVGEWADTQYFGPGTRLTVL.

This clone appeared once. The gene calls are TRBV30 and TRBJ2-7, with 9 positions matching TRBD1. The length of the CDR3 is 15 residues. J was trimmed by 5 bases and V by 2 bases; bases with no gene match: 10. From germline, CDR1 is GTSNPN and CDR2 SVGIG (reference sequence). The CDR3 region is CAWSPRDRVFHEQYF. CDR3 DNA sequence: TGTGCCTGGAGTCCCCGGGACAGGGTATTCCACGAGCAGTACTTC.

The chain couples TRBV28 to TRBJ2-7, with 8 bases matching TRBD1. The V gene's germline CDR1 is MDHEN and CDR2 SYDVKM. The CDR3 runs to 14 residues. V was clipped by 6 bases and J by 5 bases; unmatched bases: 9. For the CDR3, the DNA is TGTGCCAGCAGGGACCAAGGACAGGGCGACGAGCAGTACTTC. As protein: CASRDQGQGDEQYF.

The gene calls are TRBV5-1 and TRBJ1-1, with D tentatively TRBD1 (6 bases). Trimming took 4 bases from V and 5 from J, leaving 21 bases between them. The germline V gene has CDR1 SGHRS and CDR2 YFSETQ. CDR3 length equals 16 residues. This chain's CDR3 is CASSPGTGSGWTEAFF. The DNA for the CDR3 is TGCGCCAGCAGCCCAGGCACAGGGTCTGGGTGGACTGAAGCTTTCTTT.

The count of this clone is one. CDR3 amino acids: CASSAGRISGNTIYF. The CDR3 DNA reads TGTGCCAGCAGCGCCGGACGGATCTCTGGAAACACCATATATTTT. This chain joins TRBV5-6 and TRBJ1-3; no firm D call. V shed 4 bases and J shed 0 bases, with 11 bases lying between them. The CDR3 is 15 residues long. Per the germline V gene, CDR1 is SGHDT and CDR2 is YYEEEE.

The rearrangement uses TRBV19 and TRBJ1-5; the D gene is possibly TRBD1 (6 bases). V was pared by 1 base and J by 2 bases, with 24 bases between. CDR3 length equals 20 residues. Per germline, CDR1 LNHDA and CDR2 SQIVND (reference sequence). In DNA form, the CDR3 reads TGTGCCAGTAGTATAGCCAGAGGGAAGGGGGGAATTGGCGGCAATCAGCCCCAGCATTTT. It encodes CASSIARGKGGIGGNQPQHF.

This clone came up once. The CDR3 here is CASSEVSHTEAFF. CDR3 sequence (DNA): TGTGCCAGCAGTGAGGTTAGTCACACTGAAGCTTTCTTT. The chain recombines TRBV6-1 with TRBJ1-1; no clear D. The V and J ends lost 3 bases and 3 bases respectively, with 8 bases between them. The germline V gene has CDR1 MNHNS and CDR2 SASEGT. CDR3 size: 13 residues.

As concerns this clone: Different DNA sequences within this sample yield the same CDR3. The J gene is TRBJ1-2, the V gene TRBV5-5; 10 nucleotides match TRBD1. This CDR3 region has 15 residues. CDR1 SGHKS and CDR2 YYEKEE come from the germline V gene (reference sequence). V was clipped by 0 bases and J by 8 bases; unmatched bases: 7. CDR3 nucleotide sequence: TGTGCCAGCAGCTTGGCCGGGGACAGGGGAGGAGGCTACACCTTC. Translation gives CASSLAGDRGGGYTF.

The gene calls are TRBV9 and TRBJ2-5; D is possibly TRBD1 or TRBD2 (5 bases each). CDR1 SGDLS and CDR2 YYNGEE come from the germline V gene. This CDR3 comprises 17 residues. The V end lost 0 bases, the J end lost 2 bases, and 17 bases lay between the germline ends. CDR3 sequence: CASSVGGAVGAQETQYF. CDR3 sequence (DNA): TGTGCCAGCAGCGTAGGAGGGGCCGTTGGGGCACAAGAGACCCAGTACTTC.

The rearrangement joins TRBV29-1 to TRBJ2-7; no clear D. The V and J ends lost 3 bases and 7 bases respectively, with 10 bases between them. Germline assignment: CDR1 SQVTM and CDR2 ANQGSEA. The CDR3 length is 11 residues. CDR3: CSVEAAEEQYF. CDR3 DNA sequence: TGCAGCGTTGAGGCGGCGGAGGAGCAGTACTTC.

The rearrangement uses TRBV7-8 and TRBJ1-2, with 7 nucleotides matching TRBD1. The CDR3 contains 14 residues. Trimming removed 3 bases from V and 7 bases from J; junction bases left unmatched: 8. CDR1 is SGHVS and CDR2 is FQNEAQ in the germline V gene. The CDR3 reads CASSLSGQAGGYTF. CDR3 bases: TGTGCCAGCAGCTTGAGCGGACAGGCGGGTGGCTACACCTTC.

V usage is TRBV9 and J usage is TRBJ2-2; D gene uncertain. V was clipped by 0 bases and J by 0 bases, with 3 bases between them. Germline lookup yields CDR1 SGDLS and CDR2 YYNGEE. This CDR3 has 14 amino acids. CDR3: CASSVAANTGELFF. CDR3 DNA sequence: TGTGCCAGCAGCGTAGCTGCGAACACCGGGGAGCTGTTTTTT. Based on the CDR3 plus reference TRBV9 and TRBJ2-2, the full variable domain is DSGVTQTPKHLITATGQRVTLRCSPRSGDLSVYWYQQSLDQGLQFLIQYYNGEERAKGNILERFSAQQFPDLHSELNLSSLELGDSALYFCASSVAANTGELFFGEGSRLTVL.

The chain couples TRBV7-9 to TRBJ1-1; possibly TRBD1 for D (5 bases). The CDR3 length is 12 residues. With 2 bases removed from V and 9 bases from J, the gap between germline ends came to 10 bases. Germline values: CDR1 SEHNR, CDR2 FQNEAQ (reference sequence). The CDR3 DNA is TGTGCCAGCAGCTTAACGGACAATCAAGCTTTCTTT. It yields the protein CASSLTDNQAFF.

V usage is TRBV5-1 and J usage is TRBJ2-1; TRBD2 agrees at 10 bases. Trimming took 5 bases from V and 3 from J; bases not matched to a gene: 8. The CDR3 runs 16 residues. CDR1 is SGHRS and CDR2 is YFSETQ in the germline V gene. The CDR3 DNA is TGCGCCAGCAGACCCGGACTAGCGGACCGCTACAATGAGCAGTTCTTC. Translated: CASRPGLADRYNEQFF. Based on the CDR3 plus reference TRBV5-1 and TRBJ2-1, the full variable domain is KAGVTQTPRYLIKTRGQQVTLSCSPISGHRSVSWYQQTPGQGLQFLFEYFSETQRNKGNFPGRFSGRQFSNSRSEMNVSTLELGDSALYLCASRPGLADRYNEQFFGPGTRLTVL.

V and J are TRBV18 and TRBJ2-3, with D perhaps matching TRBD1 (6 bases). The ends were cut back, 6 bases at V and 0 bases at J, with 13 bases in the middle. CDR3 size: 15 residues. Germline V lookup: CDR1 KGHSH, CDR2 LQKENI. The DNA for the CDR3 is TGTGCCAGCTCCCCCCAACAGGGCAGCACAGATACGCAGTATTTT. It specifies CASSPQQGSTDTQYF.

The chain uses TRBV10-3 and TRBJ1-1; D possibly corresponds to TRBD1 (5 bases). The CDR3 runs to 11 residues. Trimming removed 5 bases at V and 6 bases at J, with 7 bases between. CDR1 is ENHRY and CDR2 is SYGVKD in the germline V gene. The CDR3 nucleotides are TGTGCCATCAGTTCAGGGTCTGAAGCTTTCTTT. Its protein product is CAISSGSEAFF.

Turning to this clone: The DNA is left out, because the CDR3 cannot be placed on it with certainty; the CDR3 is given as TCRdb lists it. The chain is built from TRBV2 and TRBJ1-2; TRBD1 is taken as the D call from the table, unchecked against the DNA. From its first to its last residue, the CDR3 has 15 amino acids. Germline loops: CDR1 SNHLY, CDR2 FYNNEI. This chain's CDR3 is CASSEAVGQGSPFTF.

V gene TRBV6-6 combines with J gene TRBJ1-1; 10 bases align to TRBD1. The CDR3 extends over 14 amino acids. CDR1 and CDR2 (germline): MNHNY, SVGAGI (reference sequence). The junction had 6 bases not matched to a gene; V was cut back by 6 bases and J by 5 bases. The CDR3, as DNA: TGTGCCAGCAGACCTGACAGGGGGCTAACTGAAGCTTTCTTT. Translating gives CASRPDRGLTEAFF.

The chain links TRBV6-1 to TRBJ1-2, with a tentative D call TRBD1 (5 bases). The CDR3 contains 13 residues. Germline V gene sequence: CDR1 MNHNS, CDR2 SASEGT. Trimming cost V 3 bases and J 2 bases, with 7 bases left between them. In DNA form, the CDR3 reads TGTGCCAGCAGTGATCCAGGGAACTATGGCTACACCTTC. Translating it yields CASSDPGNYGYTF.

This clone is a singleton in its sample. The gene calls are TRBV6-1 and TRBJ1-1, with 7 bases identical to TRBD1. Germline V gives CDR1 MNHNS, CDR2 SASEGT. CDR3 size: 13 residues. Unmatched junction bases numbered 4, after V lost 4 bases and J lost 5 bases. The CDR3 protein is CASSATGVTEAFF. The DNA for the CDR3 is TGTGCCAGCAGTGCCACAGGGGTAACTGAAGCTTTCTTT.

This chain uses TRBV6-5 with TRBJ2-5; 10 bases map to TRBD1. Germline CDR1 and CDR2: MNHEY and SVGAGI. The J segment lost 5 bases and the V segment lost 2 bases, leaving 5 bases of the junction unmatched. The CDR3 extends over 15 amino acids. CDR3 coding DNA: TGTGCCAGCAGTTACCACGACAGGGGGCGGGAGACCCAGTACTTC. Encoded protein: CASSYHDRGRETQYF.